These T cell receptor beta chains were read from a single sample in a study of T cell responses to AZD1222 COVID-19 vaccine. Data came from immunoSEQ multiplex PCR; TCRdb stores just in-frame clones and leaves some out. Of some 100,000 clones listed, more than 80% are singletons. The sequences come from peripheral blood, collected 28 days after the second AZD1222 dose. These receptor sequences come from an adult who received the AZD1222 COVID-19 vaccine. CDR3s include the opening cysteine and the closing phenylalanine or tryptophan. The D gene is left open where the match is weak. Clone size, where shown, is once, few, many, or a class for clones that have expanded.

j_call: TRBJ1-1
d_call: TRBD1
v_call: TRBV29-1
clone_size: .
cdr3_aa: CSVSRGLGNTEAFF
cdr3_nt: TGCAGCGTTAGCAGGGGGCTGGGTAACACTGAAGCTTTCTTT

j_call: TRBJ1-5
d_call: TRBD1
v_call: TRBV7-9
clone_size: .
cdr3_aa: CASSLGGTGEAPQHF
cdr3_nt: TGTGCCAGCAGCTTAGGAGGGACAGGGGAGGCGCCCCAGCATTTT

j_call: TRBJ2-5
d_call: TRBD2
v_call: TRBV7-9
clone_size: .
cdr3_aa: CASSSLPDSGRETQYF
cdr3_nt: TGTGCCAGCAGCTCACTCCCAGATAGCGGGAGGGAGACCCAGTACTTC

j_call: TRBJ1-1
d_call: .
v_call: TRBV5-4
clone_size: .
cdr3_aa: CASSLEASRNTEAFF
cdr3_nt: TGTGCCAGCAGCTTGGAAGCCTCCAGGAACACTGAAGCTTTCTTT

j_call: TRBJ2-3
d_call: TRBD2
v_call: TRBV6-5
clone_size: .
cdr3_aa: CASSYQAGGVDTQYF
cdr3_nt: TGTGCCAGCAGTTACCAAGCGGGGGGGGTGGATACGCAGTATTTT

j_call: TRBJ1-5
d_call: TRBD1
v_call: TRBV7-9
clone_size: .
cdr3_aa: CASSLDRGQPQHF
cdr3_nt: TGTGCCAGCAGCTTGGACAGGGGCCAGCCCCAGCATTTT

j_call: TRBJ1-2
d_call: .
v_call: TRBV6-6
clone_size: .
cdr3_aa: CASSYSSIGGGYTF
cdr3_nt: TGTGCCAGCAGTTACTCGTCGATCGGTGGTGGCTACACCTTC

j_call: TRBJ1-1
d_call: .
v_call: TRBV19
clone_size: .
cdr3_aa: CASRWGHKNTEAFF
cdr3_nt: TGTGCCAGTAGATGGGGCCATAAGAACACTGAAGCTTTCTTT

j_call: TRBJ1-2
d_call: .
v_call: TRBV2
clone_size: once
cdr3_aa: CASSESNYGYTF
cdr3_nt: TGTGCCAGCAGTGAGAGTAACTATGGCTACACCTTC

j_call: TRBJ2-3
d_call: TRBD1
v_call: TRBV27
clone_size: .
cdr3_aa: CASSYTGGTDTQYF
cdr3_nt: TGTGCCAGCAGTTACACAGGGGGCACAGATACGCAGTATTTT

j_call: TRBJ2-7
d_call: .
v_call: TRBV19
clone_size: .
cdr3_aa: CASSRITGASYEQYF
cdr3_nt: TGTGCCAGTAGTAGGATTACGGGGGCCTCCTACGAGCAGTACTTC

j_call: TRBJ2-3
d_call: TRBD1
v_call: TRBV5-1
clone_size: .
cdr3_aa: CASSLRGQVTDTQYF
cdr3_nt: TGCGCCAGCAGCTTGAGGGGACAGGTCACAGATACGCAGTATTTT

j_call: TRBJ1-1
d_call: .
v_call: TRBV28
clone_size: .
cdr3_aa: CASKLTRLGTEAFF
cdr3_nt: TGTGCCAGCAAACTAACGCGGCTAGGCACTGAAGCTTTCTTT

j_call: TRBJ1-2
d_call: TRBD1
v_call: TRBV10-3
clone_size: .
cdr3_aa: CAISESGTGDGYTF
cdr3_nt: TGTGCCATCAGTGAGTCCGGGACAGGCGACGGCTACACCTTC

j_call: TRBJ1-5
d_call: .
v_call: TRBV28
clone_size: .
cdr3_aa: CATHWRGNQPQHF
cdr3_nt: TGTGCCACCCATTGGCGAGGCAATCAGCCCCAGCATTTT

j_call: TRBJ1-2
d_call: TRBD1
v_call: TRBV20-1
clone_size: once
cdr3_aa: CSASNRGYGYTF
cdr3_nt: TGCAGTGCTAGTAACAGGGGGTATGGCTACACCTTC

j_call: TRBJ2-2
d_call: TRBD2
v_call: TRBV7-2
clone_size: .
cdr3_aa: CASSLAGGGVDTGELFF
cdr3_nt: TGTGCCAGCAGCTTAGCCGGCGGGGGGGTCGACACCGGGGAGCTGTTTTTT

j_call: TRBJ2-7
d_call: .
v_call: TRBV7-8
clone_size: .
cdr3_aa: CASSRQISYEQYF
cdr3_nt: TGTGCCAGCAGCAGGCAGATCTCCTACGAGCAGTACTTC

j_call: TRBJ2-7
d_call: .
v_call: TRBV5-1
clone_size: .
cdr3_aa: CASSFNGNAEQYF
cdr3_nt: TGCGCCAGCAGCTTTAACGGGAACGCCGAGCAGTACTTC

j_call: TRBJ1-1
d_call: .
v_call: TRBV2
clone_size: .
cdr3_aa: CASSAGPNTEAFF
cdr3_nt: TGTGCCAGCAGCGCCGGACCTAACACTGAAGCTTTCTTT

j_call: TRBJ1-1
d_call: TRBD1
v_call: TRBV30
clone_size: .
cdr3_aa: CAGDPGQGDTEAFF
cdr3_nt: TGTGCCGGAGATCCGGGACAGGGTGACACTGAAGCTTTCTTT

j_call: TRBJ2-2
d_call: TRBD2
v_call: TRBV7-3
clone_size: .
cdr3_aa: CASSLRGGSGTGELFF
cdr3_nt: TGTGCCAGCAGCTTAAGGGGCGGGAGTGGCACCGGGGAGCTGTTTTTT

j_call: TRBJ1-2
d_call: .
v_call: TRBV2
clone_size: .
cdr3_aa: CASSEEIGVGYGYTF
cdr3_nt: TGTGCCAGCAGTGAAGAGATAGGTGTAGGGTATGGCTACACCTTC

j_call: TRBJ2-2
d_call: TRBD2
v_call: TRBV3-1/TRBV3-2
clone_size: .
cdr3_aa: CASSQEGSGRAGELFF
cdr3_nt: TGTGCCAGCAGCCAAGAAGGGAGCGGGAGGGCCGGGGAGCTGTTTTTT